This T cell receptor (beta chain) was sequenced during a study of OX40 agonist ivuxolimab in advanced cancers. Across the study: Partial responses occurred in three patients (one hepatocellular carcinoma, two cutaneous melanoma). Notes on the study in general: Relative to CD4+, CD8+ T cells held more expanded clones on average. Researchers did not determine the expanded peripheral T cells' antigen specificity. Partial responders treated at 0.1-3.0 mg/kg exhibited clonal expansion among the lowest measured.

Of note for this clone: What it binds is not known.

Measured with immunoSEQ multiplex PCR; TCRdb has only the in-frame clones, and not every one. In the table there are 40,000 to 50,000 clones, more than 80% of which are singletons. Germline lookup yields CDR1 SGHTA and CDR2 FQGTGA. The CDR3 contains 13 residues. Trimming took 5 bases from V and 7 from J; bases not matched to a gene: 2. The origin of this receptor is an adult with an advanced solid tumor such as melanoma, head and neck, liver or kidney cancer. The V gene is TRBV7-3, the J gene TRBJ2-1, with 10 bases aligning to TRBD2. The material was CD4+ or CD8+ T cells sorted from blood, obtained in a trial of the OX40 agonist ivuxolimab. Here the CDR3 DNA reads TGTGCCAGCAGCCCGACTAGCGGGAATGAGCAGTTCTTC. Its translation is CASSPTSGNEQFF.